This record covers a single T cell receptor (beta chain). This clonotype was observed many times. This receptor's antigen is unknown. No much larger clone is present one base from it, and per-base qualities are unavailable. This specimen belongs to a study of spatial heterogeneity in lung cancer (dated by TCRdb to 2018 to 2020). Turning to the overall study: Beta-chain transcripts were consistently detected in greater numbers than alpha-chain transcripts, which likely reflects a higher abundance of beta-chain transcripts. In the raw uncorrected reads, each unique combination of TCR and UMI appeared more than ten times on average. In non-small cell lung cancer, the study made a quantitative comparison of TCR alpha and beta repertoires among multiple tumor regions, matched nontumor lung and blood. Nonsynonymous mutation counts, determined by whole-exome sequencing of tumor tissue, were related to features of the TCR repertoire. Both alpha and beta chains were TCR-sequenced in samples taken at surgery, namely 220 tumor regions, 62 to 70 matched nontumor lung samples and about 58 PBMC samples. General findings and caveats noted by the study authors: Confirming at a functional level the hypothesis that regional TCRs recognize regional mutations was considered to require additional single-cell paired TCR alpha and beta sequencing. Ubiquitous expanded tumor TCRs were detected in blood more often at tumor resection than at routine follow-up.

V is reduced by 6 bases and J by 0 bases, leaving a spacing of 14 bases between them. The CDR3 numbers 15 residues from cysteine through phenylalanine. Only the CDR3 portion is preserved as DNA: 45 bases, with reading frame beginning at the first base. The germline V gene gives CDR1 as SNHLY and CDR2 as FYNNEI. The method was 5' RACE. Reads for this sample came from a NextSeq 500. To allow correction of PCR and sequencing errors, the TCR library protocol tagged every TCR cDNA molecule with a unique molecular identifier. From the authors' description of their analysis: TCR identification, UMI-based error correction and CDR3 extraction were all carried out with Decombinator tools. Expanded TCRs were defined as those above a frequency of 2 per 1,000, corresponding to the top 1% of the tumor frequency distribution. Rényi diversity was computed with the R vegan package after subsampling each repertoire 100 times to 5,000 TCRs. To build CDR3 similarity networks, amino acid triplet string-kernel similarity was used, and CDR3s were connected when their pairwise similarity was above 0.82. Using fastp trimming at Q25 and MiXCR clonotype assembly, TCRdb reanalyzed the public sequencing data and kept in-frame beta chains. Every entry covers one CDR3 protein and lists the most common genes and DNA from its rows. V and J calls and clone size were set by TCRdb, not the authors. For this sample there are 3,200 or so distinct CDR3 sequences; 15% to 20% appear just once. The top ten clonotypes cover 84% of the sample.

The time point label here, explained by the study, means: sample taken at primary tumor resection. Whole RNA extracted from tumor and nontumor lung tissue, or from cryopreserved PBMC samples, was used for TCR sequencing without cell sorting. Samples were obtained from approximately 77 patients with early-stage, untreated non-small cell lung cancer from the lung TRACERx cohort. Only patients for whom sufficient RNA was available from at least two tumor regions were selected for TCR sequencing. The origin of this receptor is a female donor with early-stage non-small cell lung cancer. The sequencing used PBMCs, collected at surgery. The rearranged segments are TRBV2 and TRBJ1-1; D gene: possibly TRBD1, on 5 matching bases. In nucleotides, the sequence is TGTGCCAGCAGGAGACTTGACAGTATGAACACTGAAGCTTTCTTT. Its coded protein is CASRRLDSMNTEAFF.